These T cell receptor beta chains were read from a single sample in a study of blood T cell repertoires in COVID-19. The table came from immunoSEQ multiplex PCR; TCRdb's copy has only in-frame clones and leaves some out. The sample carries 45,000 to 65,000 clones, nearly 80% recorded once. The sample was peripheral blood. The receptor set was obtained from a human donor in a cohort sampled during active COVID-19. The CDR3 runs from the conserved cysteine through the conserved F or W. The order of the fields is CDR3 DNA, CDR3 protein, V gene, clone size, D gene, J gene. A D gene is named only where the DNA matches it firmly. Size is omitted from some rows. Given values are once, few, many or a class for expanded clones.

TGTGCCATCAGTGAAAGTGGGGGAGCGGGCGAGTACAATGAGCAGTTCTTC CAISESGGAGEYNEQFF TRBV10-3 - - TRBJ2-1
TGCGCCAGCAGCCAAGGAGTTTGGGACAGAACTGGGGCCAACGTCCTGACTTTC CASSQGVWDRTGANVLTF TRBV4-1 - TRBD1 TRBJ2-6
TGTGCCAGCAGCCCCGGACAGCAAGAGACCCAGTACTTC CASSPGQQETQYF TRBV5-4 once - TRBJ2-5
TGTGCCAGCAGCTTGGGTGGGGACAGGGTTTCTTCACCCCTCCACTTT CASSLGGDRVSSPLHF TRBV5-5 - TRBD1 TRBJ1-6
TGCGCCAGCAGCTTTGGGCGCAGGCGGGAGGTCGGGGAGCCCCAGCATTTT CASSFGRRREVGEPQHF TRBV5-1 - - TRBJ1-5
TGTGCCAGCAGCTTAATGGGGGCCTCCGGGGAGCTGTTTTTT CASSLMGASGELFF TRBV7-9 - - TRBJ2-2
TGTGCCAGCAGCCCTAGGGACAGGGGGGGAAATCAGCCCCAGCATTTT CASSPRDRGGNQPQHF TRBV7-2 - TRBD1 TRBJ1-5
TGCGCCAGCAGCCAAGAAAGCCAGGGAGGCGAAAAACTGTTTTTT CASSQESQGGEKLFF TRBV4-1 - - TRBJ1-4
TGTGCCAGCAGCTTACGTAAGGGGTTAGGTGGCGCAGATACGCAGTATTTT CASSLRKGLGGADTQYF TRBV11-3 - - TRBJ2-3
TGTGCCAGCTCCGCCCCTGGCTCCGCAACTAATGAAAAACTGTTTTTT CASSAPGSATNEKLFF TRBV18 few - TRBJ1-4